This is a list of T cell receptor beta chains from one sample in a study of persistence of HIV-infected CD4 T cells. No antigen is known for these receptors. Libraries were prepared by immunoSEQ multiplex PCR; TCRdb keeps only in-frame clonotypes and omits some of them. The data hold around 24,000 clones, with about 74% observed a single time. Source: CD4+ T cells sorted from PBMCs after roughly 18-hour stimulation, taken from a patient who received antiretroviral therapy. These receptors were obtained from an adult man with HIV who was CMV-seropositive. The CDR3 runs from the conserved cysteine through the conserved F or W. Fields, in order: V gene, CDR3 length, D gene, clone size, J gene, CDR3 DNA, CDR3 protein. D genes are given only for firm matches. Size is omitted from some rows. Given values are once, few, many or a class for expanded clones.

TRBV7-3	15	TRBD1	NA	TRBJ2-3	TGTGCCAGCAGCTCCAGGGGACAGGGAGCAGATACGCAGTATTTT	CASSSRGQGADTQYF
TRBV27	16	NA	NA	TRBJ1-6	TGTGCCAGCAGTTTATGGGCGGGGGCGTCAAATTCACCCCTCCACTTT	CASSLWAGASNSPLHF
TRBV9	18	NA	few	TRBJ2-1	TGTGCCAGCAGCGTACCCCCAGGGGGAGGAGACTCCTACAATGAGCAGTTCTTC	CASSVPPGGGDSYNEQFF
TRBV19	13	NA	NA	TRBJ2-7	TGTGCCAGTAAGCCCTCAGAGAGATACGAGCAGTACTTC	CASKPSERYEQYF
TRBV7-2	14	TRBD2	NA	TRBJ2-4	TGTGCCAGCAGCTTAGGGAGCGGGGAAAACATTCAGTACTTC	CASSLGSGENIQYF
TRBV9	14	TRBD2	NA	TRBJ2-1	TGTGCCAGCAGCGTCGGATCAGGGAGGGATGAGCAGTTCTTC	CASSVGSGRDEQFF
TRBV5-4	14	NA	NA	TRBJ2-7	TGTGCCAGCAGCCTTGTAGGGAGTACCTACGAGCAGTACTTC	CASSLVGSTYEQYF
TRBV20-1	14	TRBD2	NA	TRBJ2-1	TGCAGTGCTAGTGTAAGCGGGGGGGCAGTGGAGCAGTTCTTC	CSASVSGGAVEQFF
TRBV27	12	NA	NA	TRBJ1-2	TGTGCCAGCAGTTCCGGGAGCTATGGCTACACCTTC	CASSSGSYGYTF
TRBV25-1	15	TRBD1	NA	TRBJ1-2	TGTGCCAGCAGCCAGACAGGGGGCGGTAACTATGGCTACACCTTC	CASSQTGGGNYGYTF
TRBV6-6	12	NA	NA	TRBJ2-5	TGTGCCAGCAGCCGACTACGGGGGACCCAGTACTTC	CASSRLRGTQYF
TRBV5-1	15	NA	few	TRBJ2-3	TGCGCCAGCAGCTTGGTACGAGCGCACACAGATACGCAGTATTTT	CASSLVRAHTDTQYF
TRBV10-3	14	TRBD1	NA	TRBJ1-5	TGTGCCACCAAAGAGACAGGGGACAGTCAGCCCCAGCATTTT	CATKETGDSQPQHF
TRBV29-1	12	NA	NA	TRBJ1-3	TGCAGCGTTGAGGGCTCTGGAAACACCATATATTTT	CSVEGSGNTIYF
TRBV4-1	14	TRBD1	NA	TRBJ1-6	TGCGCCAGCAGCTCCGGACAGGGGCCCCGACCCCTCCACTTT	CASSSGQGPRPLHF
TRBV27	17	TRBD1	NA	TRBJ1-2	TGTGCCAGCAGTCCTTCCGGGACAGGGATCTTGGACTATGGCTACACCTTC	CASSPSGTGILDYGYTF
TRBV28	16	TRBD1	medium-sized	TRBJ1-6	TGTGCCAGCAGTGGACGACAGGGTGCTGTTAAGGTAACCCTCCACTTT	CASSGRQGAVKVTLHF
TRBV30	12	NA	few	TRBJ1-2	TGTGCCTGGAGTGGTGGCAGCTATGGCTACACCTTC	CAWSGGSYGYTF
TRBV30	11	NA	NA	TRBJ2-7	TGTGCCTGGGGGCGGCACTACGAGCAGTACTTC	CAWGRHYEQYF
TRBV28	14	TRBD1	NA	TRBJ1-2	TGTGCCAGCAGCTTAGGGGGACAGGGACTTGGCTACACCTTC	CASSLGGQGLGYTF
TRBV18	17	TRBD1	NA	TRBJ1-1	TGTGCCAGCTCGCCCGAGGGACAGGGGAAGGGCCGCACTGAAGCTTTCTTT	CASSPEGQGKGRTEAFF
TRBV5-1	12	NA	few	TRBJ1-4	TGCGCCAGCAGCGCCCTCGATGAAAAACTGTTTTTT	CASSALDEKLFF
TRBV29-1	15	NA	NA	TRBJ1-6	TGCAGCGTCCTCGATTCTTCGGCGGGCAATTCACCCCTCCACTTT	CSVLDSSAGNSPLHF
TRBV2	14	TRBD2	NA	TRBJ2-7	TGTGCCAGCAGGTCTAGCGGGGGGGTTTACGAGCAGTACTTC	CASRSSGGVYEQYF
TRBV10-2	15	NA	NA	TRBJ2-1	TGCGCCAGCAGTGAGAGGGGGACGTTCTACAATGAGCAGTTCTTC	CASSERGTFYNEQFF
TRBV7-9	16	TRBD1	NA	TRBJ1-6	TGTGCCAGCAGCCCGGGGACAGCGACGAATAATTCACCCCTCCACTTT	CASSPGTATNNSPLHF
TRBV7-3	15	TRBD2	NA	TRBJ2-1	TGTGCCAGCAGCTTAAGCGGGGGGCGGTACAATGAGCAGTTCTTC	CASSLSGGRYNEQFF
TRBV7-9	15	NA	NA	TRBJ2-1	TGTGCCAGCAGTTCTGGACAGCGCCGGCGCAATGAGCAGTTCTTC	CASSSGQRRRNEQFF
TRBV28	15	NA	NA	TRBJ1-2	TGTGCCAGCAGTCCCCGTGCCAGCTCGGTCTATGGCTACACCTTC	CASSPRASSVYGYTF
TRBV7-8	13	NA	NA	TRBJ2-3	TGTGCCAGCAGCTTAACATGGTCAGATACGCAGTATTTT	CASSLTWSDTQYF
TRBV5-1	12	NA	few	TRBJ2-1	TGCGCCAGCAGCCTCCCTGGGGTTGAGCAGTTCTTC	CASSLPGVEQFF
TRBV20-1	16	TRBD2	once	TRBJ2-3	TGCAGTGCTAGTCGACTAGCGGGGGACCCCACAGATACGCAGTATTTT	CSASRLAGDPTDTQYF
TRBV19	13	NA	NA	TRBJ2-2	TGTGCCAGTAGTATAGACGGGACCGGGGAGCTGTTTTTT	CASSIDGTGELFF
TRBV2	13	NA	NA	TRBJ2-7	TGTGCCAGCAGTGACCACAGTCAGGCCGAGCAGTACTTC	CASSDHSQAEQYF
TRBV5-1	15	NA	few	TRBJ2-2	TGCGCCAGCAGCTTAGGACATGGAGTCACCGGGGAGCTGTTTTTT	CASSLGHGVTGELFF
TRBV15	19	NA	NA	TRBJ2-1	TGTGCCACCAGCAGAGACCATCTAAAACGGACAGTCACCTACAATGAGCAGTTCTTC	CATSRDHLKRTVTYNEQFF
TRBV30	13	NA	NA	TRBJ1-1	TGTGCCTGGAGGGACAGCACCAACACTGAAGCTTTCTTT	CAWRDSTNTEAFF
TRBV7-9	15	TRBD2	NA	TRBJ2-3	TGTGCCAGCAGCTTGACTAGCGGGTTCACAGATACGCAGTATTTT	CASSLTSGFTDTQYF
TRBV3-1/TRBV3-2	14	NA	NA	TRBJ2-3	TGTGCCAGCAGCCAAGATAGGAGTTGGGGTACGCAGTATTTT	CASSQDRSWGTQYF
TRBV7-9	13	NA	NA	TRBJ1-2	TGTGCCAGCAGCTTGAAAGGGGATAATGGCTACACCTTC	CASSLKGDNGYTF
TRBV5-8	16	NA	NA	TRBJ2-3	TGTGCCAGCAGCTTGAGAGGACAAGTCAACACAGATACGCAGTATTTT	CASSLRGQVNTDTQYF
TRBV18	16	NA	NA	TRBJ1-1	TGTGCCAGCTCACTTAGGGAGACAGGCTCGCAGGCTGAAGCTTTCTTT	CASSLRETGSQAEAFF
TRBV19	16	TRBD2	few	TRBJ2-3	TGTGCCAGTAGTATAGAACGGGGGGGCCGCACAGATACGCAGTATTTT	CASSIERGGRTDTQYF
TRBV2	14	TRBD2	NA	TRBJ2-3	TGTGCCAGCAGGACTAGCGGGGGGCCGTATACGCAGTATTTT	CASRTSGGPYTQYF
TRBV7-8	16	NA	NA	TRBJ2-2	TGTGCCAGCAGCTTCCTAAGGGCAGGGGATGGCGGGGAGCTGTTTTTT	CASSFLRAGDGGELFF
TRBV5-4	15	NA	NA	TRBJ2-7	TGTGCCAGCAGCACGCCCTCTGCGGGGAGCTACGAGCAGTACTTC	CASSTPSAGSYEQYF
TRBV7-3	17	TRBD1	NA	TRBJ2-2	TGTGCCAGCAGCTTAGTGGCGGGACAGGGTGACACCGGGGAGCTGTTTTTT	CASSLVAGQGDTGELFF